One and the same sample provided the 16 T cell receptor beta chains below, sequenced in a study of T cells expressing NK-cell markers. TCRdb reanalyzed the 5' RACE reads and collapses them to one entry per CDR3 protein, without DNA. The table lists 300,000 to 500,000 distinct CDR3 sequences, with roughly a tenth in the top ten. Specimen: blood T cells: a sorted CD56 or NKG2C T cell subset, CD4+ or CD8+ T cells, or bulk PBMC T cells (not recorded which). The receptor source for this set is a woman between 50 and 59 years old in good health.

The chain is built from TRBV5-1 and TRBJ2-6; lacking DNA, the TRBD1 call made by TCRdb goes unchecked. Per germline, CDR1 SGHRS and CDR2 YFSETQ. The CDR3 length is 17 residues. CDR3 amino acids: CASSAGDSPAGANVLTF. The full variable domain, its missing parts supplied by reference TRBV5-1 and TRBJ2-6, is KAGVTQTPRYLIKTRGQQVTLSCSPISGHRSVSWYQQTPGQGLQFLFEYFSETQRNKGNFPGRFSGRQFSNSRSEMNVSTLELGDSALYLCASSAGDSPAGANVLTFGAGSRLTVL.

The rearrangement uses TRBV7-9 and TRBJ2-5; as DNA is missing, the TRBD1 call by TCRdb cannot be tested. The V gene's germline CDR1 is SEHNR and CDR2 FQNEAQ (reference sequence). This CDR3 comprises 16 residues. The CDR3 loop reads CASSLALGQGGETQYF.

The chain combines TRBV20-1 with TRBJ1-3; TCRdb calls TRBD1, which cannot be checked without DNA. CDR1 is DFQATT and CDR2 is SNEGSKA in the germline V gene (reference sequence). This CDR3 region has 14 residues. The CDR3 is CSAPNRDSGNTIYF.

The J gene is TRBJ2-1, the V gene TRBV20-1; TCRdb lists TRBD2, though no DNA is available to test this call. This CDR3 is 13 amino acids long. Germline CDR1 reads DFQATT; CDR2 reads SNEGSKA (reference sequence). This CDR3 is CSARGLAFNEQFF.

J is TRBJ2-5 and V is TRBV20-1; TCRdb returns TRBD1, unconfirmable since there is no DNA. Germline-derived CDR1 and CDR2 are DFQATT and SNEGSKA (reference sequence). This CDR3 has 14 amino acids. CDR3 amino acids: CSAREILGAETQYF.

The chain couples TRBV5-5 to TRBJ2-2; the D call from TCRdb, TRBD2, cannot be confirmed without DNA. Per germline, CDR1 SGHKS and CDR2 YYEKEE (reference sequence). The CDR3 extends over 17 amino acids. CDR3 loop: CASSLDDSGVNTGELFF.

This chain's CDR3 is CASSQDQDRGELGNQPQHF. The chain is built from TRBV4-1 and TRBJ1-5; the D call from TCRdb, TRBD1, cannot be confirmed without DNA. The CDR3 sequence is 19 residues long. CDR1 is MGHRA, CDR2 YSYEKL, per germline.

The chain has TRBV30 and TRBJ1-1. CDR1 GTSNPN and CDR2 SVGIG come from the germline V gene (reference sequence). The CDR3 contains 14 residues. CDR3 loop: CAWSVITGNTEAFF.

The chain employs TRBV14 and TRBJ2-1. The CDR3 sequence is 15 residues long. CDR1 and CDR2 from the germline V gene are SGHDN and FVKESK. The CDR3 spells CASSQTQFGLNEQFF. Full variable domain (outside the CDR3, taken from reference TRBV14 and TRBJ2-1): EAGVTQFPSHSVIEKGQTVTLRCDPISGHDNLYWYRRVMGKEIKFLLHFVKESKQDESGMPNNRFLAERTGGTYSTLKVQPAELEDSGVYFCASSQTQFGLNEQFFGPGTRLTVL.

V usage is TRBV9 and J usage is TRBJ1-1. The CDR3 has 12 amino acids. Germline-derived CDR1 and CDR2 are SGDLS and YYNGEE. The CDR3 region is CASVGGNTEAFF.

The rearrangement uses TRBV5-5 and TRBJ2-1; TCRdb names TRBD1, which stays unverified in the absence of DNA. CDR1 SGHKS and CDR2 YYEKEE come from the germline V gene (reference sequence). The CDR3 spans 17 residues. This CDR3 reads CASSLVPAEGVRNEQFF.

CDR3 residues: CASSYFPNRVRETQYF. The chain combines TRBV6-5 with TRBJ2-5. Germline CDR1 MNHEY, CDR2 SVGAGI. The CDR3 is 16 residues long.

CDR3 region: CASTQGAGLDTQYF. V usage is TRBV12-3 or TRBV12-4 and J usage is TRBJ2-3; checking the TCRdb D call of TRBD1 is not possible without DNA. The CDR3 extends over 14 amino acids.

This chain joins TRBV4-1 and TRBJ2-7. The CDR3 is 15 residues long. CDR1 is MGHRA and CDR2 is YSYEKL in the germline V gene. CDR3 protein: CASSQDPVTTYEQYF.

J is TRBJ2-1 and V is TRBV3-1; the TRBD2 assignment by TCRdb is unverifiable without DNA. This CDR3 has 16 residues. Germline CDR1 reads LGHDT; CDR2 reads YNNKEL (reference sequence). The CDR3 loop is CASSSRGLRSYNEQFF.

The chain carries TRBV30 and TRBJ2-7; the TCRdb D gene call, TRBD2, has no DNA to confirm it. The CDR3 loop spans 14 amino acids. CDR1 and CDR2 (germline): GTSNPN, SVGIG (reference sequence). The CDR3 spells CAWSPRALSDEQYF. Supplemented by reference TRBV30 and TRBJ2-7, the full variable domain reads SQTIHQWPATLVQPVGSPLSLECTVEGTSNPNLYWYRQAAGRGLQLLFYSVGIGQISSEVPQNLSASRPQDRQFILSSKKLLLSDSGFYLCAWSPRALSDEQYFGPGTRLTVT.